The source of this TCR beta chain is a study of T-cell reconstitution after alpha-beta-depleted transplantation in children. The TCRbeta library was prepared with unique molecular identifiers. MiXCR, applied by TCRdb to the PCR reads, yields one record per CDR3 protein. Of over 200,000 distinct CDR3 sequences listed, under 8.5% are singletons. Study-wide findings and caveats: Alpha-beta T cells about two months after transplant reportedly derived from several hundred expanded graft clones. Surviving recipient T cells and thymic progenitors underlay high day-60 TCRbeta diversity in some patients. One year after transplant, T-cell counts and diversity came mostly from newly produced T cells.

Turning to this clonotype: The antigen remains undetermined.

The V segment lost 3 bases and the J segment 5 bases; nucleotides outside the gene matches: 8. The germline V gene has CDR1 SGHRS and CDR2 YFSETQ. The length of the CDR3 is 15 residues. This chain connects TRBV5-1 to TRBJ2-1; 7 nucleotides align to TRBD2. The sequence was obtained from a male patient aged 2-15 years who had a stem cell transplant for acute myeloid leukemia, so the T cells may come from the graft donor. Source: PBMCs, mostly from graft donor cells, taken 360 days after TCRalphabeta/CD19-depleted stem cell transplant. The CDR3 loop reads CASSSVGREHNEQFF. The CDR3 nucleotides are TGCGCCAGCAGCTCGGTGGGGCGGGAGCACAATGAGCAGTTCTTC.